The clone carrying this TCR beta chain was seen a handful of times. Its target is not known. This record belongs to a study of Ad26.COV2.S vaccination and SARS-CoV-2 variants. Measured with immunoSEQ multiplex PCR; TCRdb has only the in-frame clones, and not every one. This repertoire shows more than 85,000 clones, around three quarters found once; its top ten account for about 18%. Findings of the study overall: Vaccinees and placebo recipients showed similar non-spike TCR breadth.

The CDR3 spans 15 residues. Germline loops: CDR1 SGHRS, CDR2 YFSETQ. Trimming removed 0 bases from V and 0 bases from J, with 4 bases in between. The V and J genes are TRBV5-1 and TRBJ2-6; the D is unclear. Specimen: peripheral blood, collected after recovery from COVID-19. The receptor was isolated from a human donor who had recovered from COVID-19. CDR3 region: CASSLGSSGANVLTF. The CDR3 DNA sequence: TGCGCCAGCAGCTTGGGATCCTCTGGGGCCAACGTCCTGACTTTC.